The clone carrying this T cell receptor beta chain was seen at least ten times. TCRdb ran MiXCR on the reads and lists one entry per CDR3 protein. Of a few hundred thousand distinct CDR3 sequences detected, 15% to 20% appear once; the ten largest clones hold 7.5% to 9%. The data are from a study of T cell repertoires in cytomegalovirus infection. Trimming took 5 bases from V and 4 from J; bases not matched to a gene: 13. The CDR3 is 16 amino acids. The V gene's germline CDR1 is SGHTA and CDR2 FQGNSA. Sequenced input: PBMCs. This receptor was obtained from a human donor in good health (CMV status not recorded). Some clones in this sample may be carry-over from other donors' samples. The chain is built from TRBV7-2 and TRBJ2-7, with 8 nucleotides matching TRBD1. The CDR3, as DNA: TGTGCCAGCAGCCCACCGCCCAGGGGGCGCAGGTACGAGCAGTACTTC. It yields the protein CASSPPPRGRRYEQYF.